A selection of T cell receptor beta chains follows, all from one sample in a study of CD8+ T cells in alopecia areata. Sequencing used immunoSEQ multiplex PCR; TCRdb keeps in-frame clones, though not all of them. The repertoire holds about 210,000 clones, with approximately 72% as singletons. This specimen consisted of CD4+ T cells sorted from blood, obtained around week 46, from a patient treated with tofacitinib. The receptors were gathered from a human donor with alopecia areata. CDR3s include the opening cysteine and the closing phenylalanine or tryptophan. The D gene is left open where the match is weak.

d_call	v_call	j_call	cdr3_aa
.	TRBV29-1	TRBJ1-4	CSVAFNEKLFF
.	TRBV11-3	TRBJ1-1	CASSTQENTEAFF
.	TRBV10-2	TRBJ1-1	CASTMNTEAFF
.	TRBV7-8	TRBJ1-5	CASSQVGQPQHF
TRBD1	TRBV5-6	TRBJ1-2	CASSLDRAQGYGYTF
.	TRBV6-1	TRBJ1-5	CASSERRYSNQPQHF
TRBD1	TRBV25-1	TRBJ2-3	CASSDRQGQTDTQYF
.	TRBV7-3	TRBJ1-4	CASSLNPGEKLFF
.	TRBV4-2	TRBJ1-2	CASSQEGQGGYTF
TRBD2	TRBV5-1	TRBJ2-3	CATRPGTSGTDTQYF
TRBD1	TRBV29-1	TRBJ1-3	CSVAGTGAGNTIYF
TRBD1	TRBV30	TRBJ1-1	CAWTGGLTEAFF
.	TRBV2	TRBJ2-3	CASSVRLFDTQYF
.	TRBV30	TRBJ1-2	CAYKGSAYGYTF
.	TRBV6-5	TRBJ1-2	CASRKLANYGYTF
.	TRBV11-3	TRBJ1-1	CASSVSTGPGTEAFF
.	TRBV30	TRBJ1-5	CAWSVQSGLSNQPQHF
.	TRBV7-9	TRBJ1-6	CASSLQNLGLFVSPLHF
TRBD1	TRBV5-1	TRBJ2-1	CASTPTGTTYNEQFF
.	TRBV19	TRBJ1-1	CATAMGNTEAFF
.	TRBV10-3	TRBJ2-3	CAISVGGASRDTQYF
TRBD1	TRBV30	TRBJ2-5	CAWSGGTGETQYF
TRBD1	TRBV30	TRBJ1-5	CAWSVGPGGSYSNQPQHF
.	TRBV30	TRBJ2-1	CAWAIRNEQFF
TRBD1	TRBV29-1	TRBJ1-2	CSVETRDRSNYGYTF
.	TRBV2	TRBJ2-1	CASSMVVGLGEQFF
TRBD1	TRBV6-6	TRBJ1-2	CASSVLGTDPYGYTF
.	TRBV6-5	TRBJ2-5	CASRSDREETQYF
.	TRBV6-5	TRBJ2-7	CASSGATSPYEQYF
TRBD2	TRBV14	TRBJ2-7	CASSETSGGSYEQYF
.	TRBV5-6	TRBJ2-6	CASSATGISGANVLTF
.	TRBV6-1	TRBJ2-7	CASSALAQYF
.	TRBV6-4	TRBJ1-2	CASSPGTNYGYTF
TRBD1	TRBV6-4	TRBJ2-3	CASSETGGTDTQYF
.	TRBV7-2	TRBJ1-2	CASSLDPGSYGYTF
.	TRBV7-2	TRBJ2-7	CASSSRYEQYF
.	TRBV19	TRBJ2-2	CASSPTVVNTGELFF
TRBD1	TRBV27	TRBJ2-7	CASSSPGQGSYEQYF
.	TRBV4-3	TRBJ1-1	CASSQDPTANTEAFF
.	TRBV5-4	TRBJ1-5	CASSSGRGPNQPQHF
TRBD1	TRBV6-5	TRBJ1-6	CASSVTGTGDSPLHF
.	TRBV25-1	TRBJ2-3	CAVHTDTQYF
TRBD2	TRBV4-3	TRBJ2-1	CASSQLGWASGLDNEQFF
.	TRBV4-3	TRBJ1-1	CASSPGSLKNTEAFF
TRBD1	TRBV30	TRBJ1-5	CAWNDKLTGGRRTQHF
.	TRBV11-1	TRBJ2-7	CASSLGRAPSYEQYF
.	TRBV27	TRBJ1-2	CASSFGGAYGYTF
TRBD1	TRBV30	TRBJ1-1	CAWGGQTNTEAFF